The present T cell receptor beta chain was sequenced within a study of T cell repertoires in cytomegalovirus infection. The V and J ends lost 11 bases and 0 bases respectively, with 16 bases between them. In germline, CDR1 is MDHEN, CDR2 SYDVKM. This CDR3 region has 14 residues. This clonotype was recorded many times. Via MiXCR, TCRdb re-called the reads, giving one row per CDR3 protein. Here the sample spans under 600,000 distinct CDR3 sequences, 15% to 20% being singletons. Sequencing was performed on CD8+ T cells from PBMCs. The TCR sequence derives from a human donor in good health (CMV status not recorded). Some clones in this sample may be carry-over from other donors' samples. The gene calls are TRBV28 and TRBJ2-5; weak D call: TRBD2 (5 bases). CDR3 nucleotides: TGTGCCTCCGGCAGTAGCGTATACCAAGAGACCCAGTACTTC. As protein: CASGSSVYQETQYF.